This note documents a single TCR beta chain sequence. The antigen is unknown. The sample comes from a study of siplizumab effects on memory and regulatory T cells. Study conclusions and caveats: The apparent diversity of naive T cells exceeded that of memory cells, and naive T cells seemed to make a major contribution to the alloresponse. Suppressive function of proliferating Tregs from siplizumab cultures was not confirmed. Alloreactive sequences that could be traced to unstimulated CD4+ memory cells showed a significant reduction under siplizumab.

CDR1 and CDR2 from the germline V gene are SGHRS and YFSETQ. The ends were cut back, 3 bases at V and 5 bases at J, with 9 bases in the middle. There are 12 residues in the CDR3. The method was immunoSEQ multiplex PCR; TCRdb's version includes in-frame clones alone and lacks a portion of them. Of more than 75,000 clones listed, approximately 93% were seen once; the top ten hold approximately 7.1%. The sequencing sample was made of CD8+ T cells sorted from blood. The source is a human donor in good health. This rearrangement joins TRBV5-1 to TRBJ2-7; D uncertain. CDR3 DNA sequence: TGCGCCAGCAGCTCGACACTTCACGAGCAGTACTTC. As protein: CASSSTLHEQYF.